The sequence of this T cell receptor beta chain was determined in a study of T-cell memory formation after mild COVID-19. The CDR3 runs to 14 residues. The ends lost 3 bases at V and 5 bases at J; junction bases unmatched: 5. Looked up from germline, CDR1 is SGDLS and CDR2 is YYNGEE. TCRalpha and TCRbeta libraries used 5'RACE with constant-segment primers and UMIs. TCRdb redid the calling of the 5' RACE reads with MiXCR, one entry per CDR3 protein. This table has about 270,000 distinct CDR3 sequences, roughly a sixth appearing once. The material sequenced was PBMCs or a T cell subset sorted from them (not recorded which). The chain joins TRBV9 to TRBJ2-7; the match to TRBD2 covers 10 bases. This sequence originates from a man aged 18 to 35 who had mild COVID-19 (a few samples of this study predate the infection). Cell type and time point are not known. Written as DNA, the CDR3 is TGTGCCAGCAGCGAGGGGCTAGCGGGGGACGAGCAGTACTTC. It yields the protein CASSEGLAGDEQYF.